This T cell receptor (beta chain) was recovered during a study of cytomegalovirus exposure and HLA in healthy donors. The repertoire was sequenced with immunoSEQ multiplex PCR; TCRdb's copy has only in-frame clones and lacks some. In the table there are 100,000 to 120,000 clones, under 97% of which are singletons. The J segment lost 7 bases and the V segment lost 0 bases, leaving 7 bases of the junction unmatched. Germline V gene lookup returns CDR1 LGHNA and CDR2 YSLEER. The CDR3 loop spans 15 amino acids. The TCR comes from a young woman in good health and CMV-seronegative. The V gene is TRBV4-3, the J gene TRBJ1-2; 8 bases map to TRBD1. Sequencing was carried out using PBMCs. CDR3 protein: CASSQDMRTGGGYTF. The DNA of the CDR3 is TGCGCCAGCAGCCAAGACATGCGTACAGGGGGTGGCTACACCTTC.